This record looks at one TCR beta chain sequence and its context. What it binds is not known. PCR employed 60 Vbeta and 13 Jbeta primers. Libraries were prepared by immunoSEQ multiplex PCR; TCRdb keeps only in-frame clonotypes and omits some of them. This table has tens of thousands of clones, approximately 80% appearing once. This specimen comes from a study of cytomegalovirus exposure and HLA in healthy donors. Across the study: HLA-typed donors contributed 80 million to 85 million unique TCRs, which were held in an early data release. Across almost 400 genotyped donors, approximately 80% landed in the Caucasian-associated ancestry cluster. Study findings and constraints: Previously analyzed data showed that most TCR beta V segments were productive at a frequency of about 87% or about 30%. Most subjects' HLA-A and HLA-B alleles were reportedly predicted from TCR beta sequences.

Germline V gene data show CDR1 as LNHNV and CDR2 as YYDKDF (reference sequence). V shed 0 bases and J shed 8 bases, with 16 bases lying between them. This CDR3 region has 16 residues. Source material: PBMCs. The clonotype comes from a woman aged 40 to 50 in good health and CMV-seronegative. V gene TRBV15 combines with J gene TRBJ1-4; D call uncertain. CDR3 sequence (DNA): TGTGCCACCAGCAGAGATATCCGGGGAAGCGGGGAAAAACTGTTTTTT. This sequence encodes CATSRDIRGSGEKLFF. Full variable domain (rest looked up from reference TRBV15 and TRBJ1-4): DAMVIQNPRYQVTQFGKPVTLSCSQTLNHNVMYWYQQKSSQAPKLLFHYYDKDFNNEADTPDNFQSRRPNTSFCFLDIRSPGLGDTAMYLCATSRDIRGSGEKLFFGSGTQLSVL.